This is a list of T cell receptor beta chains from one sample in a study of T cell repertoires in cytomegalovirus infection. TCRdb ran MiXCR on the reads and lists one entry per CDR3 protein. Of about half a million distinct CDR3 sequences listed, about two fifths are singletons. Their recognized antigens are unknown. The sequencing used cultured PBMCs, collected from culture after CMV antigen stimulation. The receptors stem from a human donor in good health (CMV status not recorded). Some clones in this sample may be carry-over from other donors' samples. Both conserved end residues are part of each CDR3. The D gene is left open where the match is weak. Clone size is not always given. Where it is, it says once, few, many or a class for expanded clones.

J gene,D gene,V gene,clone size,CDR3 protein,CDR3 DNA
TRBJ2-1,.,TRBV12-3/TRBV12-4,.,CASSSHRLGLKTTNEQFF,TGTGCCAGCAGTTCCCATAGATTGGGCCTAAAGACTACCAATGAGCAGTTCTTC
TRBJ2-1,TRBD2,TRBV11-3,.,CASRWGGDDNEQFF,TGTGCCAGCAGGTGGGGGGGGGATGACAATGAGCAGTTCTTC
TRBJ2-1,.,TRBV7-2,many,CASSDSYNEQFF,TGTGCCAGCAGCGATAGTTACAATGAGCAGTTCTTC
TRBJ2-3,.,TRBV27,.,CASKGLTRSGDTQYF,TGTGCCAGCAAGGGCTTGACCCGTTCGGGTGATACGCAGTATTTT
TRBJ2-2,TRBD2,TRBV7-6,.,CASSPDPGGGGGTGELFF,TGTGCCAGCAGCCCCGACCCAGGTGGCGGGGGTGGCACCGGGGAGCTGTTTTTT
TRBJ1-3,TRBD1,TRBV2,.,CASRDSSGNTIYF,TGTGCCAGCCGGGACAGCTCTGGAAACACCATATATTTT
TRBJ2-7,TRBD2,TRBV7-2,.,CASRWTSATYEQYF,TGTGCCAGCAGGTGGACTAGCGCTACCTACGAGCAGTACTTC
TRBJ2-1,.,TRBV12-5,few,CASGLEGGAQIDEQFF,TGTGCTAGTGGTTTGGAGGGGGGGGCCCAAATAGATGAGCAGTTCTTC
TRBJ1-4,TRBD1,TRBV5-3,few,CASSRGGQGSTNEKLFF,TGTGCCAGCAGCCGAGGCGGACAGGGCTCAACTAATGAAAAACTGTTTTTT
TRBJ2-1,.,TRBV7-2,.,CASSLVATMSSYNEQFF,TGTGCCAGCAGCTTAGTTGCCACGATGAGCTCCTACAATGAGCAGTTCTTC
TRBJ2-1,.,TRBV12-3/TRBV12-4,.,CASSPAGNRQFF,TGTGCCAGCAGTCCCGCAGGGAATCGGCAGTTCTTC
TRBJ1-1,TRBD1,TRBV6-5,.,CASSYSRQGYTEAFF,TGTGCCAGCAGTTACTCGAGACAGGGGTACACTGAAGCTTTCTTT
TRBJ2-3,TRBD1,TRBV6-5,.,CASSYRDRGSTDTQYF,TGTGCCAGCAGTTACAGGGACAGGGGGAGCACAGATACGCAGTATTTT
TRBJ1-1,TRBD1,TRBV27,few,CASSRTGGRDTEAFF,TGTGCCAGCAGTCGTACAGGGGGCAGGGACACTGAAGCTTTCTTT
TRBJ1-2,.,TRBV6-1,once,CASSTWAAGYGYTF,TGTGCCAGCAGTACCTGGGCAGCGGGATATGGCTACACCTTC
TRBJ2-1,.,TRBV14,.,CASSQPYVGNEQFF,TGTGCCAGCAGCCAACCCTACGTCGGTAATGAGCAGTTCTTC
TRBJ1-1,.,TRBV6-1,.,CASSAAKEAFF,TGTGCCAGCAGTGCAGCTAAAGAAGCTTTCTTT
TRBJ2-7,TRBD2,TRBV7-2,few,CASSTRGTSVDRQYF,TGTGCCAGCAGTACTAGGGGGACTAGCGTAGACCGGCAGTACTTC
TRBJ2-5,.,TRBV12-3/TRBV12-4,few,CASSLEGVPYQETQYF,TGTGCCAGCAGTTTAGAAGGGGTCCCGTACCAAGAGACCCAGTACTTC
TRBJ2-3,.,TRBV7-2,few,CASSWEPGSDTQYF,TGTGCCAGCAGCTGGGAGCCGGGATCAGATACGCAGTATTTT
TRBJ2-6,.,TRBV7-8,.,CASSLIPGHGFAGANVLTF,TGTGCCAGCAGCTTAATCCCGGGACACGGTTTCGCTGGGGCCAACGTCCTGACTTTC
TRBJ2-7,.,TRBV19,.,CASSIDGSSYEQYF,TGTGCCAGTAGTATCGATGGGTCTTCCTACGAGCAGTACTTC
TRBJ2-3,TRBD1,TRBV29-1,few,CSVEVRGQADTQYF,TGCAGCGTTGAAGTAAGGGGGCAGGCAGATACGCAGTATTTT
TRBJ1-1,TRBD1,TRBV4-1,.,CASSLQGAPTEAFF,TGCGCCAGCAGTCTACAGGGGGCGCCAACTGAAGCTTTCTTT
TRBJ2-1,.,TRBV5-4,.,CASSLPRDYYNEQFF,TGTGCCAGCAGCTTGCCCAGGGATTACTACAATGAGCAGTTCTTC
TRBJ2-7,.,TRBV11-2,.,CASSSGTLYYEQYF,TGTGCCAGCAGCTCAGGGACTCTATACTACGAGCAGTACTTC
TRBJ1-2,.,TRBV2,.,CASSEGPLYGYTF,TGTGCCAGCAGTGAGGGACCGCTCTATGGCTACACCTTC
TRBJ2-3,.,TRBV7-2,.,CASRPDGNTDTQYF,TGTGCCAGCAGGCCCGACGGCAACACAGATACGCAGTATTTT
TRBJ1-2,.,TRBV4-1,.,CASSQWGTGYGYTF,TGTGCCAGCAGCCAATGGGGGACGGGCTATGGCTACACCTTC
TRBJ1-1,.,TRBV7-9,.,CASSPPYMGRTEAFF,TGTGCCAGCAGCCCTCCTTACATGGGGAGGACTGAAGCTTTCTTT
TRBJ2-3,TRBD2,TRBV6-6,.,CASSTQVTLYGLAGVDTQYF,TGTGCCAGCAGTACCCAAGTTACCCTATACGGACTAGCGGGGGTGGATACGCAGTATTTT
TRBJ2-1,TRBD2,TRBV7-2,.,CASSLTTAGVRNEQFF,TGTGCCAGCAGCCTTACGACAGCGGGAGTTCGGAATGAGCAGTTCTTC
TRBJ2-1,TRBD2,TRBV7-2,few,CASNLRAGGNHEQFF,TGTGCCAGCAACCTCCGTGCGGGAGGAAATCATGAGCAGTTCTTC